This T cell receptor (beta chain) was sequenced in a study of T cell repertoires in aging, cancer and after chemotherapy. Study-level background: Donors were grouped into six age bands spanning 30 or younger through 70 or older. Study-level results: Healthy donors lost TCR diversity with age mainly through richness, cancer patients through richness and evenness. Compared with age-matched healthy donors, untreated hematological or solid cancer patients showed higher blood TCR clonality.

Multiplex touch-down PCR with TRB-A/B primers amplified rearranged V-D-J TRB sequences. TCRdb re-called the multiplex PCR reads with MiXCR, one entry per CDR3 protein. Of approximately 3,000 distinct CDR3 sequences listed, 24% are singletons. In regard to this clonotype: Its specificity is not known.

The CDR3 sequence is 16 residues long. The J segment lost 4 bases and the V segment lost 5 bases, leaving 7 bases of the junction unmatched. Germline V gene lookup returns CDR1 SGHNT and CDR2 YENEEA. The template was genomic DNA from peripheral blood, not RNA. The chain has TRBV11-3 and TRBJ2-1, with 11 nucleotides matching TRBD2. The sequenced sample was blood. This receptor was taken from a human donor with a solid tumor. DNA for the CDR3: TGTGCCAGCAGCCCTGGACTAGCGGGCTCGTACAATGAGCAGTTCTTC. Translating gives CASSPGLAGSYNEQFF. The full variable domain, in which reference TRBV11-3 and TRBJ2-1 provide the parts outside the CDR3, is EAGVVQSPRYKIIEKKQPVAFWCNPISGHNTLYWYLQNLGQGPELLIRYENEEAVDDSQLPKDRFSAERLKGVDSTLKIQPAELGDSAVYLCASSPGLAGSYNEQFFGPGTRLTVL.